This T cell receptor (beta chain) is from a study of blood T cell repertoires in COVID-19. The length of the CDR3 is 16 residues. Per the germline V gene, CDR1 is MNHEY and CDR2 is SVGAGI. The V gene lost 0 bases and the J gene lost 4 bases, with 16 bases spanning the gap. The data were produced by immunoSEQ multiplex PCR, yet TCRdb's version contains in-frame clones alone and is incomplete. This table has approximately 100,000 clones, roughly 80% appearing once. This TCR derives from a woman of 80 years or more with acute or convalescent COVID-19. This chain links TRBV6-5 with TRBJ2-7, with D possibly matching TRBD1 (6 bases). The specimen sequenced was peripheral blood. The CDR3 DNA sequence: TGTGCCAGCAGTTACTCGGTAAACAGGGCGGCGTACGAGCAGTACTTC. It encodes CASSYSVNRAAYEQYF.